This T cell receptor beta chain derives from a study of technical replicates of blood from a few donors. The repertoire was sequenced with immunoSEQ multiplex PCR; TCRdb's copy has only in-frame clones and lacks some. The sample lists fewer than 15,000 clones, 94% seen once, with 7.2% in the top ten. CDR3 length equals 15 residues. Germline trimming cut 3 bases from V and 6 bases from J; bases unmatched to any gene: 7. Per the germline V gene, CDR1 is SGHRS and CDR2 is YFSETQ. This chain links TRBV5-1 with TRBJ2-4; 9 bases are shared with TRBD1. The sequence was obtained from a human donor in good health. The sequenced sample consisted of PBMCs. Here the CDR3 reads CASSSEPGQGNIQYF. For the CDR3, the DNA is TGCGCCAGCAGCTCAGAACCGGGACAGGGAAACATTCAGTACTTC.